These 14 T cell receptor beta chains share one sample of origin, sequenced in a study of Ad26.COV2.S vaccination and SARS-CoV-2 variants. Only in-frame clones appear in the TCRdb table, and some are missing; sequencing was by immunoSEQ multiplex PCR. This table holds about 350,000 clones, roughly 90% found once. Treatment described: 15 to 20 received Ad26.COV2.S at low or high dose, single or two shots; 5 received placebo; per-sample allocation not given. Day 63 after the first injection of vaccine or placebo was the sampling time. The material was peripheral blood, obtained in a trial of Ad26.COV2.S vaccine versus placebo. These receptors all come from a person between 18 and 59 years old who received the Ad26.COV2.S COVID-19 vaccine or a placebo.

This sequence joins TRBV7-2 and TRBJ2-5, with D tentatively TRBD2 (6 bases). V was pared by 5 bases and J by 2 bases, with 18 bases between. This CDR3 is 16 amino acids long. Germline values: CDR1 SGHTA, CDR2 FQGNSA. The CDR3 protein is CASSPAAGKGQETQYF. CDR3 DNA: TGTGCCAGCAGCCCGGCGGCGGGGAAGGGGCAAGAGACCCAGTACTTC.

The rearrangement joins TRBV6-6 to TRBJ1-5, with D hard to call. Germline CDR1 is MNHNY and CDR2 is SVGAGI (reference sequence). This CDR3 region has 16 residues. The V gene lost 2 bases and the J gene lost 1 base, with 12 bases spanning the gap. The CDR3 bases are TGTGCCAGCAGTTACCCCCCAGGCCGAAGCAATCAGCCCCAGCATTTT. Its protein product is CASSYPPGRSNQPQHF.

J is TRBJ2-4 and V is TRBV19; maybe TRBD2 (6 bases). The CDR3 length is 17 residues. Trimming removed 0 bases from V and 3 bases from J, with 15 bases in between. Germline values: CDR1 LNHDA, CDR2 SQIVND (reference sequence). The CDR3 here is CASSIEGRSAVKNIQYF. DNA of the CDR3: TGTGCCAGTAGTATAGAGGGGAGGAGCGCGGTCAAAAACATTCAGTACTTC.

The CDR3 loop is CASSPRTSSSQETQYF. The CDR3 DNA sequence: TGCGCCAGCAGCCCACGGACTAGTTCATCACAAGAGACCCAGTACTTC. The chain is built from TRBV5-1 and TRBJ2-5; 7 bases agree with TRBD2. J gave up 2 bases and V 4 bases, and 11 bases lay outside the gene matches. The germline CDR1 and CDR2 sequences are SGHRS and YFSETQ. The length of the CDR3 is 16 residues.

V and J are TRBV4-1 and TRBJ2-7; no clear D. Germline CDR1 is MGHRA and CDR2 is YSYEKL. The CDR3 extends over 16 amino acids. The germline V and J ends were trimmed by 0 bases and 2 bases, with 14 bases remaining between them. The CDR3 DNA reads TGCGCCAGCAGCCAAGATTTGGGCAGGAGTACCTACGAGCAGTACTTC. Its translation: CASSQDLGRSTYEQYF.

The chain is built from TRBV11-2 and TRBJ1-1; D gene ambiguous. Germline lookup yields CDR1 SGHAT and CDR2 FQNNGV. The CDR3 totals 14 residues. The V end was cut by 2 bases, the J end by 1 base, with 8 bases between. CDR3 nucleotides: TGTGCCAGCAGCTTACTTCCGGGGAACACTGAAGCTTTCTTT. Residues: CASSLLPGNTEAFF.

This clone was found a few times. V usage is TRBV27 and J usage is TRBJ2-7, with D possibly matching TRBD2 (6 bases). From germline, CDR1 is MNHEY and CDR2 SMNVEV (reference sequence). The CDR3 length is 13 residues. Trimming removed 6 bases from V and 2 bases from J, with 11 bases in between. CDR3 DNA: TGTGCCAGCAGACGCGGGATAGCCTACGAGCAGTACTTC. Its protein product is CASRRGIAYEQYF.

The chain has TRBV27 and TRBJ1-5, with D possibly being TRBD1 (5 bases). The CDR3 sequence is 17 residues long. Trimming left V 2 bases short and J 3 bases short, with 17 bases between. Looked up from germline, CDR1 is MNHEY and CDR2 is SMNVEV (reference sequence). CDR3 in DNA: TGTGCCAGCAGTTTAAAGGGGTACCAGGGCGCCAATCAGCCCCAGCATTTT. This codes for CASSLKGYQGANQPQHF.

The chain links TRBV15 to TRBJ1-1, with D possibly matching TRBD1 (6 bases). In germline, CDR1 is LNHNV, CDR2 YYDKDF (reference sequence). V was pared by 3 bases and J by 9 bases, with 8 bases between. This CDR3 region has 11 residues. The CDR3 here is CATSSQGKAFF. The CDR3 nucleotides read TGTGCCACCAGCAGCCAGGGGAAAGCTTTCTTT. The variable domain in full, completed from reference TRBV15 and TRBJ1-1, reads DAMVIQNPRYQVTQFGKPVTLSCSQTLNHNVMYWYQQKSSQAPKLLFHYYDKDFNNEADTPDNFQSRRPNTSFCFLDIRSPGLGDTAMYLCATSSQGKAFFGQGTRLTVV.

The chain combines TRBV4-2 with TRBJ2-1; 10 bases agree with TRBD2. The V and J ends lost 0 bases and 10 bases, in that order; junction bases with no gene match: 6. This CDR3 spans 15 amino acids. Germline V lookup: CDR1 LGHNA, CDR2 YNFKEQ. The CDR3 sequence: CASSQEAGGPREQFF. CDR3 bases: TGTGCCAGCAGCCAAGAAGCGGGGGGGCCTCGGGAGCAGTTCTTC.

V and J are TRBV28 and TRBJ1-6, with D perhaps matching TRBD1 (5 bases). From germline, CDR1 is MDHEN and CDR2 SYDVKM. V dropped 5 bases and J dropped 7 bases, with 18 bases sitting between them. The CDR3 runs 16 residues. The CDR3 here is CASSLQGQGYNSPLHF. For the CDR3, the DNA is TGTGCCAGCAGTCTCCAAGGGCAGGGATACAATTCACCCCTCCACTTT.

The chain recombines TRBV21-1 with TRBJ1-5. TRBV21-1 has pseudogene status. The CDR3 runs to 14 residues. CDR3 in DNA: TGTGCCAGCAGCATTTACCCTCCCTCCAAGCCCCAGCATTTT. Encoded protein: CASSIYPPSKPQHF.

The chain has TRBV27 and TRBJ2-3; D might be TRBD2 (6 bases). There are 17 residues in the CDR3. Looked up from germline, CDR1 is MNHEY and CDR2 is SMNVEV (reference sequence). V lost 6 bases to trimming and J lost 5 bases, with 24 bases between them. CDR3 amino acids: CASSLGRDSGGGDTQYF. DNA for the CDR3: TGTGCCAGCAGCCTCGGCCGGGACTCTGGTGGTGGAGATACGCAGTATTTT.

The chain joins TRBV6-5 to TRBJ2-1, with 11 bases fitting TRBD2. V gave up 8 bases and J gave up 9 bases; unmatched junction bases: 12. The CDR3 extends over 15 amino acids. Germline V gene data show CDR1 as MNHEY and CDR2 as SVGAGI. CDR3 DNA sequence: TGTGCCAGCTACCGACTAGCGGGATCCACTAGTGAGCAGTTCTTC. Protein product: CASYRLAGSTSEQFF.